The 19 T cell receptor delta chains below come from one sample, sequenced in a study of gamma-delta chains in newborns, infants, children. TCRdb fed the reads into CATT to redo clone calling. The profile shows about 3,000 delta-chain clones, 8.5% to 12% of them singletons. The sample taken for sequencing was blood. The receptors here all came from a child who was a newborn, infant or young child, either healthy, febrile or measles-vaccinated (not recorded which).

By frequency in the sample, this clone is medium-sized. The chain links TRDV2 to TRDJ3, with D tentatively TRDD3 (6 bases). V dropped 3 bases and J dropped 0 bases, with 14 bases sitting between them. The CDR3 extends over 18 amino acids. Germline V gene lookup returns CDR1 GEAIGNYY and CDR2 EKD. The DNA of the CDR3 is TGTGCCTGTGACTCGGTGGGGGCCGTCTCCTGGGACACCCGACAGATGTTTTTC. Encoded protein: CACDSVGAVSWDTRQMFF.

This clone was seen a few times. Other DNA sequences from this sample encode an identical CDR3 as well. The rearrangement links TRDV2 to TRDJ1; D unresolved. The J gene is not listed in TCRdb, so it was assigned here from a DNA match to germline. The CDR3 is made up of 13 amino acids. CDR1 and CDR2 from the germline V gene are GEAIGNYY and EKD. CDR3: CAWDTGDTDKLIF. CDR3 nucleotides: TGTGCATGGGACACCGGGGACACCGATAAACTCATCTTT.

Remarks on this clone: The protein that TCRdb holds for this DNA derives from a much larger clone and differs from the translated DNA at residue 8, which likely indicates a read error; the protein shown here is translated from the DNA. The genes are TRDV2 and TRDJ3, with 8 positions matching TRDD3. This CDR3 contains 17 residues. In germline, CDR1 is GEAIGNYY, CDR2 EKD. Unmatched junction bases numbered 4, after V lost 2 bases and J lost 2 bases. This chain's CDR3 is CACDNWGGTWDTRQMFF. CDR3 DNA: TGTGCCTGTGACAACTGGGGGGGCACCTGGGACACCCGACAGATGTTTTTC.

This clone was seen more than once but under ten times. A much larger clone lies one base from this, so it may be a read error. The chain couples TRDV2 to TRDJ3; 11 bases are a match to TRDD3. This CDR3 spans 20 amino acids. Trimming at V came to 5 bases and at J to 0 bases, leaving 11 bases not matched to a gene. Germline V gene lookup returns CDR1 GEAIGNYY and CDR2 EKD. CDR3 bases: TGTGCCTGTGGCGTACTGGGGGATATACCCCGCTCCTGGGACACCCGACAGATGTTTTTC. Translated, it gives CACGVLGDIPRSWDTRQMFF.

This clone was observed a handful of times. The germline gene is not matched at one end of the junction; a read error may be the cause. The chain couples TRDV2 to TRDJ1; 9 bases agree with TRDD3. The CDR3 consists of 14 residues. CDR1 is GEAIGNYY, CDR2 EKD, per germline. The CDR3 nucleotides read TGTGCCTGTGACCTGGGGGATTACACCGATAAACCCATCTTT. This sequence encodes CACDLGDYTDKPIF.

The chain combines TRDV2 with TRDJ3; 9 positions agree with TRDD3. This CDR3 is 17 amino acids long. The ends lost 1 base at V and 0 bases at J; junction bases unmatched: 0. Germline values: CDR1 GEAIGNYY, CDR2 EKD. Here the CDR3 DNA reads TGTGCCTGTGACACGGGGGATACCTCCTGGGACACCCGACAGATGTTTTTC. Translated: CACDTGDTSWDTRQMFF.

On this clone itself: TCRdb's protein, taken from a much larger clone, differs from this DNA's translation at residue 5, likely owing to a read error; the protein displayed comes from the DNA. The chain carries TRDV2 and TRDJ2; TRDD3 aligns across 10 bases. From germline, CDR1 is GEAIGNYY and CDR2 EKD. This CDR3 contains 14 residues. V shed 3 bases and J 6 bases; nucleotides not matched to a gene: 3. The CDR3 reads CACDAGGYAAQLFF. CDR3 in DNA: TGTGCCTGTGACGCCGGGGGATACGCAGCACAACTCTTCTTT.

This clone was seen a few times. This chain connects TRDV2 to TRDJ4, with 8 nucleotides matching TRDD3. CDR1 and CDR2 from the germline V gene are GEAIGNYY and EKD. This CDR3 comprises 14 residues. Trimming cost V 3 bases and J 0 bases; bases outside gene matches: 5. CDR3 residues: CACDSLGEARPLIF. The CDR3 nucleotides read TGTGCCTGTGACTCCCTGGGGGAGGCCAGACCCCTGATCTTT.

CDR3 DNA sequence: TGTGCCTACTACTGGGGGGATGGATCCTGGGACACCCGACAGATGTTTTTC. Amino acids: CAYYWGDGSWDTRQMFF. The chain links TRDV2 to TRDJ3; TRDD3 matches 8 bases. CDR1 and CDR2 from the germline V gene are GEAIGNYY and EKD. The V segment lost 8 bases and the J segment 1 base; nucleotides outside the gene matches: 9. The CDR3 has 17 amino acids.

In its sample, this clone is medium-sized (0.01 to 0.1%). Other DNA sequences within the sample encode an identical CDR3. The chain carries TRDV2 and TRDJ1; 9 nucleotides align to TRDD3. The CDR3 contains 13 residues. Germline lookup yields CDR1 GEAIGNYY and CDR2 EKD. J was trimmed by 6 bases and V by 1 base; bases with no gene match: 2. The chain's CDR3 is CACDTMGDNKLIF. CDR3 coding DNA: TGTGCCTGTGACACAATGGGGGATAATAAACTCATCTTT.

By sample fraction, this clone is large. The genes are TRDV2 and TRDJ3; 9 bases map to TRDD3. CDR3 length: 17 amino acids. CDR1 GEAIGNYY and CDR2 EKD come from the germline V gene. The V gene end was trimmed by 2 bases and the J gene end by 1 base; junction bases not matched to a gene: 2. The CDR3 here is CACDNTGGSWDTRQMFF. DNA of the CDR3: TGTGCCTGTGACAATACTGGGGGATCCTGGGACACCCGACAGATGTTTTTC.

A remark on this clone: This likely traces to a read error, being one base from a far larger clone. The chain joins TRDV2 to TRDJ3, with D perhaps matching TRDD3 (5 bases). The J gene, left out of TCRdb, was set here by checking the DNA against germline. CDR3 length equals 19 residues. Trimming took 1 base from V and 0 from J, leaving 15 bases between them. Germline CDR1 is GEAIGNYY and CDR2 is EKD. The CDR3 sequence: CACDTATWASSWDTRQMFF. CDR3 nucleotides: TGTGCCTGTGACACTGCGACCTGGGCCAGCTCCTGGGACACCCGACAGATGTTTTTC.

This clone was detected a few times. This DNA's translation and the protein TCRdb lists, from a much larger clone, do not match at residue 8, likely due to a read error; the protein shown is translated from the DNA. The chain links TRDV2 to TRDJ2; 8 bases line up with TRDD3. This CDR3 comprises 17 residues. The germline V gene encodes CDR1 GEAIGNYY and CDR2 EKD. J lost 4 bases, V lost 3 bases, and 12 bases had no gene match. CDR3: CACDGPLWDTGTAQLFF. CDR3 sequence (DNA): TGTGCCTGTGACGGGCCACTGTGGGATACGGGGACAGCACAACTCTTCTTT.

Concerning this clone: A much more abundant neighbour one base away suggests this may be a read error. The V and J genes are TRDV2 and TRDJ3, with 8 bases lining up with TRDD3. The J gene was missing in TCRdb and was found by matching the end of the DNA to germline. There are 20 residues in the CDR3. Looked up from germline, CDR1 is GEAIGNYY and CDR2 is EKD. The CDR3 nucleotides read TGTGCCTGTGACACCGTACTGGGGGGTTCTAGCTCCTGGGGCACCCGACAGATGTTTTTC. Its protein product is CACDTVLGGSSSWGTRQMFF.

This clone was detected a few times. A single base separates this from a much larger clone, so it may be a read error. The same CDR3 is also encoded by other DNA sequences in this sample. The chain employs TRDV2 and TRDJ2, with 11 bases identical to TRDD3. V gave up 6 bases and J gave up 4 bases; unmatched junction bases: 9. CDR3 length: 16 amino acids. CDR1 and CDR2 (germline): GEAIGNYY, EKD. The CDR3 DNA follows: TGTGCCTGTTTTTACTGGGGGATAAGGGGGACAGCACAACTCTTCTTT. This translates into CACFYWGIRGTAQLFF.

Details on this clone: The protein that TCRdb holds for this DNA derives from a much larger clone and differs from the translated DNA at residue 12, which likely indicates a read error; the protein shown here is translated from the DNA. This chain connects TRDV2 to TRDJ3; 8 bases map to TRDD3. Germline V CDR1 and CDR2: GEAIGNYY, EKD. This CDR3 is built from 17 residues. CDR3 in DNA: TGTGCCTGTGACGTACTGGGGGGCTCCTGGGACATCCGACAGATGTTTTTC. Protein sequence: CACDVLGGSWDIRQMFF.

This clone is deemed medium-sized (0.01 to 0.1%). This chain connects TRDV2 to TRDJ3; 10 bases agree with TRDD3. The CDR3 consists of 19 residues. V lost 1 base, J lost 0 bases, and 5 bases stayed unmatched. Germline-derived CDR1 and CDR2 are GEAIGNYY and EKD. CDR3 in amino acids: CACDTGRGIRSWDTRQMFF. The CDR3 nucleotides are TGTGCCTGTGACACGGGACGGGGGATACGCTCCTGGGACACCCGACAGATGTTTTTC.

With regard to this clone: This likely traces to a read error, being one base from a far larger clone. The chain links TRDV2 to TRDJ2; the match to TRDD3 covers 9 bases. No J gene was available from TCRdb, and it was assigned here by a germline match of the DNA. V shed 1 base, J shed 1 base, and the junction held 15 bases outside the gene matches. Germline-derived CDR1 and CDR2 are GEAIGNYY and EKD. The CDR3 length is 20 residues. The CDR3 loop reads CACDTLRGWGDTSLTAQLFF. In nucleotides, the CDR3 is TGTGCCTGTGACACGTTGCGGGGTTGGGGGGATACCAGTTTGACAGCACAACTCTTCTTT.

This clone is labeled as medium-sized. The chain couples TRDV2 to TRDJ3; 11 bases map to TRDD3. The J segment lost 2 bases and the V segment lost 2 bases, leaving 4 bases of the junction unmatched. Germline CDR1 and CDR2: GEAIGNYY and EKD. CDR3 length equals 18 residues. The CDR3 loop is CACDKILGDTWDTRQMFF. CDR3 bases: TGTGCCTGTGACAAAATACTGGGGGATACCTGGGACACCCGACAGATGTTTTTC.